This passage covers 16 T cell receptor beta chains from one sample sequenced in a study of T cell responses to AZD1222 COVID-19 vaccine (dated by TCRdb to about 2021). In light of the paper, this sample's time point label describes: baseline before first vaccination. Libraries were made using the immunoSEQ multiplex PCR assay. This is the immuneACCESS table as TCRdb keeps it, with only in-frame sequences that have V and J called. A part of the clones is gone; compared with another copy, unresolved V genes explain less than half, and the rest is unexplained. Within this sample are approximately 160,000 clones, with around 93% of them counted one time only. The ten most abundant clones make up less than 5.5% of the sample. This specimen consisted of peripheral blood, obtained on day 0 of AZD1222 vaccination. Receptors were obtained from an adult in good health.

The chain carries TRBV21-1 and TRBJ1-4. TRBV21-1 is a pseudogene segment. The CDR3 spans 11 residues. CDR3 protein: CTPARGGKLFF. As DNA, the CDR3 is TGTACTCCCGCCAGGGGGGGAAAACTGTTTTTT.

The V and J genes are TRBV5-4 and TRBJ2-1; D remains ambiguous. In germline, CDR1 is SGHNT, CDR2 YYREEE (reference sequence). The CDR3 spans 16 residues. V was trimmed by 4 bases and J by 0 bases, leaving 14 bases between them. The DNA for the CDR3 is TGTGCCAGCAGCGCCGGTTTACTAAGCTCCTACAATGAGCAGTTCTTC. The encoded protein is CASSAGLLSSYNEQFF.

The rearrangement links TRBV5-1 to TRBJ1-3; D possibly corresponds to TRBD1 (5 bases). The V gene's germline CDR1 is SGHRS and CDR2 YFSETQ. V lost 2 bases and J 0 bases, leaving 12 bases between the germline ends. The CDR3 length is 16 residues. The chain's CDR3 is CASSLGTGSSGNTIYF. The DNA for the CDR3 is TGCGCCAGCAGCTTAGGAACAGGTAGCTCTGGAAACACCATATATTTT.

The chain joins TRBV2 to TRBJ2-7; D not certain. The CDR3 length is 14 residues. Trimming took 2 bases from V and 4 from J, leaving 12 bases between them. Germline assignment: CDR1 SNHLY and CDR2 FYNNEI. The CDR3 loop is CASSESRRIYEQYF. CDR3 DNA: TGTGCCAGCAGTGAAAGCCGACGGATTTACGAGCAGTACTTC. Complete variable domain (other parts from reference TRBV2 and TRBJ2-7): EPEVTQTPSHQVTQMGQEVILRCVPISNHLYFYWYRQILGQKVEFLVSFYNNEISEKSEIFDDQFSVERPDGSNFTLKIRSTKLEDSAMYFCASSESRRIYEQYFGPGTRLTVT.

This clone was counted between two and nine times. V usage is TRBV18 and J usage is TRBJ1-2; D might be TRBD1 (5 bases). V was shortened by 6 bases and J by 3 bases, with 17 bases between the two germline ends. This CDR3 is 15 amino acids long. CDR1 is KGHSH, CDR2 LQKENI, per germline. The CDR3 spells CASSQLGHLYYGYTF. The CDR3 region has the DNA TGTGCCAGCTCGCAACTGGGGCATCTTTACTATGGCTACACCTTC. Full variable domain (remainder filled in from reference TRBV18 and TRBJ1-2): NAGVMQNPRHLVRRRGQEARLRCSPMKGHSHVYWYRQLPEEGLKFMVYLQKENIIDESGMPKERFSAEFPKEGPSILRIQQVVRGDSAAYFCASSQLGHLYYGYTFGSGTRLTVV.

CDR3 region: CAWSLPGVSTEAFF. As DNA, the CDR3 is TGTGCCTGGAGCCTTCCGGGGGTGAGCACTGAAGCTTTCTTT. The chain couples TRBV30 to TRBJ1-1, with D tentatively TRBD1 (5 bases). Trimming took 3 bases from V and 4 from J, leaving 15 bases between them. This CDR3 comprises 14 residues. Germline V lookup: CDR1 GTSNPN, CDR2 SVGIG (reference sequence).

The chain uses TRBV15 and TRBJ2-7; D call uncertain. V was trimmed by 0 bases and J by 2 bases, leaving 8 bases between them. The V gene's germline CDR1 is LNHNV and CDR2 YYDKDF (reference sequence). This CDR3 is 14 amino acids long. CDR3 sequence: CATSRDVGTYEQYF. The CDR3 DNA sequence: TGTGCCACCAGCAGAGACGTTGGGACCTACGAGCAGTACTTC.

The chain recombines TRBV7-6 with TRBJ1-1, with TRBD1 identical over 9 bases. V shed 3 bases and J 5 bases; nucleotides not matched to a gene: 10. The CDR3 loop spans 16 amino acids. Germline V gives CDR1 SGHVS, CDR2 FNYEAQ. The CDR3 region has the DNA TGTGCCAGCAGCTTGGGCTCACAGGGGGCGGGAACTGAAGCTTTCTTT. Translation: CASSLGSQGAGTEAFF.

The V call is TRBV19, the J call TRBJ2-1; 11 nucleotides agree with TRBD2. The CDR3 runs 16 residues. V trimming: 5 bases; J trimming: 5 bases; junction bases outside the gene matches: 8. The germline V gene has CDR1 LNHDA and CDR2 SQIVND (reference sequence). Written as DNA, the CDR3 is TGTGCCAGTAGTCAACGACTAGCGGGATTCAACAATGAGCAGTTCTTC. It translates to CASSQRLAGFNNEQFF.

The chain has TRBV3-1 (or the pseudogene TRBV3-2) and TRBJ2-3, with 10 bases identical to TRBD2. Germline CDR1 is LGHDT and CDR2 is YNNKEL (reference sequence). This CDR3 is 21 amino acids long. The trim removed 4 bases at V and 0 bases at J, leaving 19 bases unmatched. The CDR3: CASSPPFRTSGQIFSTDTQYF. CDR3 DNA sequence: TGTGCCAGCAGCCCACCCTTTAGGACTAGCGGACAAATTTTCAGCACAGATACGCAGTATTTT.

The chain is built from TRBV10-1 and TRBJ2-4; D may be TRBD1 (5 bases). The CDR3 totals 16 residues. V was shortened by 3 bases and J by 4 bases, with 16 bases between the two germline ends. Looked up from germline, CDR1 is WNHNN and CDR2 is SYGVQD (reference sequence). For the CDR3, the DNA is TGCGCCAGCAGTGAATTCAGGGATGTATGGAAAAACATTCAGTACTTC. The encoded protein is CASSEFRDVWKNIQYF.

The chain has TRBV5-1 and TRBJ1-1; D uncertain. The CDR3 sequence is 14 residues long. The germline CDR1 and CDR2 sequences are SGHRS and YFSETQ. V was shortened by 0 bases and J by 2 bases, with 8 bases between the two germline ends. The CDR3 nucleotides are TGCGCCAGCAGCTTGGAGGCCACCAACACTGAAGCTTTCTTT. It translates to CASSLEATNTEAFF. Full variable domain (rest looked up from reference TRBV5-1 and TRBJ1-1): KAGVTQTPRYLIKTRGQQVTLSCSPISGHRSVSWYQQTPGQGLQFLFEYFSETQRNKGNFPGRFSGRQFSNSRSEMNVSTLELGDSALYLCASSLEATNTEAFFGQGTRLTVV.

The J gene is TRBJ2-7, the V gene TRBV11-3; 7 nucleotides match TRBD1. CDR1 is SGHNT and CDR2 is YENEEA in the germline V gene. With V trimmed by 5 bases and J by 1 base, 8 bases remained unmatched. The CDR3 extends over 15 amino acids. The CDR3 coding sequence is TGTGCCAGCAGCAGACAGGGAACTCTTTCCTACGAGCAGTACTTC. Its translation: CASSRQGTLSYEQYF.

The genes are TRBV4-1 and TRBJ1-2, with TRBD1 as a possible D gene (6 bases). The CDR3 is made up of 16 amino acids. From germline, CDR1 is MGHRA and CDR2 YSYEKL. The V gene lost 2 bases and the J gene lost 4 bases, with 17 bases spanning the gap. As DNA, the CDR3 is TGCGCCAGCAGCCAAAACCCCCAACAGGGAGTCTATGGCTACACCTTC. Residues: CASSQNPQQGVYGYTF.

CDR3 bases: TGCGCCAGCAGCCTGGGTCCCGGCGGCGGTAATGAAAAACTGTTTTTT. Amino acids: CASSLGPGGGNEKLFF. The V gene is TRBV5-1, the J gene TRBJ1-4; D gene unclear. CDR3 length equals 16 residues. Per germline, CDR1 SGHRS and CDR2 YFSETQ. Trimming shortened V by 4 bases and J by 4 bases, and 17 bases separated the two germline ends.

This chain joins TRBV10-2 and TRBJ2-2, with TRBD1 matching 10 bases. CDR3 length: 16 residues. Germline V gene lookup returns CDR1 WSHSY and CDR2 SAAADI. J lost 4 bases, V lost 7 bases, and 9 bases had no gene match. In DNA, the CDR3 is TGCGCCAGCACGCCTATAGGGACAGGGGTCACCGGGGAGCTGTTTTTT. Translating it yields CASTPIGTGVTGELFF.